The sequence of this T cell receptor beta chain was determined in a study of spatial heterogeneity in lung cancer. This sample's time point: blood at routine non-recurrence follow-up after resection. This clonotype was seen a handful of times. Germline V CDR1 and CDR2: GTSNPN, SVGIG (reference sequence). The V gene lost 0 bases and the J gene lost 14 bases, with 11 bases spanning the gap. The CDR3 runs 12 residues. TCRdb reprocessed the 5' RACE reads via MiXCR and lists one record per CDR3 protein. The sample holds tens of thousands of distinct CDR3 sequences, about 9.8% seen once. This TCR derives from a male donor with early-stage non-small cell lung cancer. The V and J genes are TRBV30 and TRBJ1-6, with D possibly being TRBD1 (5 bases). The sequencing here drew on PBMCs, taken at follow-up. CDR3 DNA: TGTGCCTGGAGTGTAGAGGGGACGACCCTCCACTTT. Amino acids: CAWSVEGTTLHF. Full variable domain (remainder filled in from reference TRBV30 and TRBJ1-6): SQTIHQWPATLVQPVGSPLSLECTVEGTSNPNLYWYRQAAGRGLQLLFYSVGIGQISSEVPQNLSASRPQDRQFILSSKKLLLSDSGFYLCAWSVEGTTLHFGNGTRLTVT.